This T cell receptor beta chain was recovered during a study of low-dose radiotherapy and immunotherapy resistance in tumors. Covering alpha and beta chains, TRAV- and TRBV-specific primers were used for the first-strand cDNA. The authors amplified TCRs for about 20 PCR cycles with a constant-region primer and a V-primer adapter. TCRdb fed the reads into MiXCR, producing one record per CDR3 protein. The sample carries 65,000 to 100,000 distinct CDR3 sequences, 18% recorded once. Documented time point: before trial treatment. Donors received a regimen that comprised nivolumab, ipilimumab, aspirin, low-dose cyclophosphamide and low-dose radiotherapy. Advanced solid tumors lacking tumor-infiltrating lymphocytes were present in eligible patients. In its sample, this clonotype was seen many times. The input for sequencing was PBMCs, taken before treatment. This clonotype originated in a male donor with prostate cancer.

The CDR3 loop reads CASSEQGGSNEKLFF. In DNA form, the CDR3 reads TGTGCCAGCAGTGAGCAGGGGGGCTCTAATGAAAAACTGTTTTTT. V is TRBV2 and J is TRBJ1-4, with TRBD1 matching 7 bases. Trimming took 3 bases from V and 3 from J; bases not matched to a gene: 4. From germline, CDR1 is SNHLY and CDR2 FYNNEI. This CDR3 is 15 amino acids long.